This TCR beta chain was recorded in a study of blood T cell repertoires in COVID-19. Study in general: Acute-phase and convalescent COVID-19 samples originated in the United States, Italy and Spain. Sources were T cells, B-cell-depleted T cells, or PBMCs; the material itself was cDNA or gDNA.

Everyone who took part was roughly 18 to 89 years old, and they came from some 23 US areas. Participants reported their clinical history, and cohort assignment relied on those reports. Produced via immunoSEQ multiplex PCR; TCRdb's table is partial and in-frame only. The table has approximately 150,000 clones, roughly 90% seen once. The specimen was PBMCs or T cells enriched from blood (not recorded which). This receptor was obtained from a human donor with acute COVID-19. The donor label of this sample is uncertain.

The CDR3 region has the DNA TGTGCCAGTAGCCCAACCACAGGGGGCTTTGGCTCACCCCTCCACTTT. It is translated as CASSPTTGGFGSPLHF. V is TRBV19 and J is TRBJ1-6; 9 bases are shared with TRBD1. After removal of 6 bases from V and 10 bases from J, the junction contained 13 bases not matched to a gene. Per germline, CDR1 LNHDA and CDR2 SQIVND (reference sequence). CDR3 length: 16 amino acids.